This record covers a single TCR beta chain. The antigen is not known. The germline gives CDR1 MNHEY, CDR2 SVGAGI. This CDR3 contains 16 residues. The V end lost 0 bases, the J end lost 0 bases, and 11 bases lay between the germline ends. The data derive from a study of shared clonotypes between healthy human individuals. Points from the study as a whole: An anticipated effect of sequencing depth on clonotype sharing among donors was recognized. With a few donors compared, 4% to 5% of naive CD4 clonotypes were shared.

Assay used: immunoSEQ multiplex PCR; TCRdb lists only in-frame clones, some missing. Found here are 1.5 million to 2.5 million clones, about 95% of them singletons; the top ten hold roughly 1.2%. Selected positively for CCR7 and CD45RO-negative, naive CD8 cells excluded terminally differentiated effector memory CD45RA+ cells. This rearrangement joins TRBV6-5 to TRBJ1-1; tentatively, D is TRBD1 (6 bases). Specimen: naive CD8+ T cells sorted from blood. The TCR was taken from a young man in good health. CDR3 amino acids: CASSYSTGQLNTEAFF. CDR3 coding DNA: TGTGCCAGCAGTTACTCAACCGGACAGTTGAACACTGAAGCTTTCTTT.